This T cell receptor (beta chain) comes out of a study of T cell repertoires in cytomegalovirus infection. Study in general: Matching HLA type, along with CMV infection, was indicated by public TCR beta signatures.

V shed 2 bases and J shed 9 bases, with 17 bases lying between them. The CDR3 totals 15 residues. Germline loops: CDR1 SGHAT, CDR2 FQNNGV. TCRdb reprocessed the reads via MiXCR and lists one record per CDR3 protein. The sample includes approximately 340,000 distinct CDR3 sequences, about 29% of them seen just once. Turning to this clonotype: The antigen is not known.

Findings and caveats of the study: CMV carriers having the relevant HLA were flagged by cumulative public TCR beta family frequency.

This receptor was identified in a human donor in good health (CMV status not recorded). Some clones in this sample may be carry-over from other donors' samples. The chain is built from TRBV11-2 and TRBJ2-1; D possibly matches TRBD1 or TRBD2 (5 bases each). The sample was cultured PBMCs, taken from culture after CMV antigen stimulation. This chain's CDR3 is CASSLMGVKGAEQFF. In DNA, the CDR3 is TGTGCCAGCAGCTTAATGGGGGTAAAGGGTGCTGAGCAGTTCTTC.